Listed below are T cell receptor beta chains from one sample, sequenced in a study of blood T cell repertoires in COVID-19. Assay: immunoSEQ multiplex PCR; the TCRdb copy retains only in-frame clones and omits some. Of about 250,000 clones listed, 65% to 90% were seen once; the top ten hold around 9.8%. Material: PBMCs or T cells enriched from blood (not recorded which). Receptors originate from a woman aged 45-65 years with acute COVID-19. The CDR3 runs from the conserved cysteine through the conserved F or W. The D gene is left open where the match is weak. Expanded clones are given a class, and other clones once, few, many or no size at all.

v_call,clone_size,cdr3_length,d_call,j_call,cdr3_nt,cdr3_aa
TRBV12-5,NA,11,NA,TRBJ2-7,TGTGCTAGTGGTTTCGTCGGCGAGCAGTACTTC,CASGFVGEQYF
TRBV7-2,NA,17,NA,TRBJ2-1,TGTGCCAGCAGCTTAGTAGGTTCGACAGGACCCTACAATGAGCAGTTCTTC,CASSLVGSTGPYNEQFF
TRBV6-5,NA,14,TRBD1,TRBJ1-2,TGTGCCAGCAGCTGGGGACAGGGGGCAGGAGGCTACACCTTC,CASSWGQGAGGYTF
TRBV11-2,few,14,NA,TRBJ1-1,TGTGCCAGCACCAAAATTACACCGAACACTGAAGCTTTCTTT,CASTKITPNTEAFF
TRBV7-9,NA,14,TRBD1,TRBJ1-2,TGTGCCAGCAGCCTGCGACAGGGTTCGAATGGCTACACCTTC,CASSLRQGSNGYTF
TRBV7-6,NA,16,NA,TRBJ1-6,TGTGCCAGCAGCTTAGCGTCGTCGGGTCTTGGTTCACCCCTCCACTTT,CASSLASSGLGSPLHF
TRBV19,NA,14,TRBD1,TRBJ1-1,TGTGCCACCTCGGACAGGGGGCTTGGCACTGAAGCTTTCTTT,CATSDRGLGTEAFF
TRBV30,few,12,NA,TRBJ1-1,TGTGCCTGGAGTGTACGGGGGACTCCGGCTTTCTTT,CAWSVRGTPAFF
TRBV6-5,NA,15,NA,TRBJ1-1,TGTGCCAGCAGTTACTCGCCAGGAATGAACACTGAAGCTTTCTTT,CASSYSPGMNTEAFF
TRBV27,few,18,TRBD1,TRBJ1-1,TGTGCCAGCACCTCCTTCGGACAGGGACCAAAAAGGAGCACTGAAGCTTTCTTT,CASTSFGQGPKRSTEAFF
TRBV2,NA,11,NA,TRBJ1-2,TGTGCCAGCCCCCACGGCTATGGCTACACCTTC,CASPHGYGYTF
TRBV30,NA,12,NA,TRBJ2-7,TGTGCCTGGGTAGCTACCCCCTACGAGCAGTACTTC,CAWVATPYEQYF
TRBV9,NA,13,NA,TRBJ2-7,TGTGCCAGCAGTGGTACAGGGTTCCACGAGCAGTACTTC,CASSGTGFHEQYF
TRBV6-5,NA,15,NA,TRBJ1-1,TGTGCCAGCAGTTACACGCGACAGACGAACACTGAAGCTTTCTTT,CASSYTRQTNTEAFF
TRBV6-5,NA,15,NA,TRBJ1-6,TGTGCCAGCAATCCGACTGGGGGGTTTAATTCACCCCTCCACTTT,CASNPTGGFNSPLHF
TRBV7-2,NA,16,TRBD2,TRBJ2-5,TGTGCCAGCAGTGGGGTAACTAGCGGGGGACAAGAGACCCAGTACTTC,CASSGVTSGGQETQYF
TRBV18,once,15,TRBD1,TRBJ1-6,TGTGCCAGCTCCTCAGCCTGGGACAGCAATTCACCCCTCCACTTT,CASSSAWDSNSPLHF
TRBV6-5,NA,13,NA,TRBJ1-1,TGTGCCAGCAGTCGAACAGTGAACACTGAAGCTTTCTTT,CASSRTVNTEAFF
TRBV11-2,NA,17,TRBD2,TRBJ2-1,TGTGCCAGCAGCTTCCTCCTGACTAGCGGGGGGGCCGATGAGCAGTTCTTC,CASSFLLTSGGADEQFF
TRBV4-1,NA,17,TRBD1,TRBJ1-2,TGCGCCAGCAGCCAAGATAGGGGGACAGGGGTAAACTATGGCTACACCTTC,CASSQDRGTGVNYGYTF
TRBV7-9,NA,14,NA,TRBJ1-1,TGTGCCAGCACCTTACCACCAGAGAACACTGAAGCTTTCTTT,CASTLPPENTEAFF
TRBV5-1,once,13,NA,TRBJ1-3,TGCGCCAGCAGCTTGGGCGTTGGAAACACCATATATTTT,CASSLGVGNTIYF
TRBV7-9,NA,14,NA,TRBJ1-2,TGTGCCAGCAGCTTGAGCCAGGGAAACTATGGCTACACCTTC,CASSLSQGNYGYTF
TRBV18,few,16,NA,TRBJ1-3,TGTGCCAGCTCACCAGACATCACTCTCTCTGGAAACACCATATATTTT,CASSPDITLSGNTIYF
TRBV3-1/TRBV3-2,NA,13,NA,TRBJ1-5,TGTGCCAGCAGCCAGGGCAGGGTTCAGCCCCAGCATTTT,CASSQGRVQPQHF
TRBV10-3,NA,11,NA,TRBJ2-7,TGTGCCACCGGGACTGGCTACGAGCAGTACTTC,CATGTGYEQYF
TRBV30,NA,18,NA,TRBJ1-1,TGTGCCTGGAGTGTAGAGCCTTGGGGAAACGGGATGAACACTGAAGCTTTCTTT,CAWSVEPWGNGMNTEAFF
TRBV23-1,NA,16,NA,TRBJ2-1,TGCGCCAGCAGTCAATCGCGGAGTAGTTGTGAGAATGAGCAGTTCTTC,CASSQSRSSCENEQFF
TRBV2,once,13,TRBD1,TRBJ2-1,TGTGCCAGCAGGGGGACAGGGACCAATGAGCAGTTCTTC,CASRGTGTNEQFF
TRBV5-4,NA,14,NA,TRBJ1-4,TGTGCCAGCAGCTTGCAAGGGGCTGGTGAAAAACTGTTTTTT,CASSLQGAGEKLFF
TRBV5-4,NA,17,TRBD1,TRBJ2-7,TGTGCCAGCAGCTCCGGGACAGGGAGGCTTTCCCTTTACGAGCAGTACTTC,CASSSGTGRLSLYEQYF
TRBV3-1/TRBV3-2,few,16,NA,TRBJ2-3,TGTGCCAGCAGCCAAGGCCTGGGGGCAAGAAGAAATACGCAGTATTTT,CASSQGLGARRNTQYF
TRBV4-3,NA,14,NA,TRBJ2-3,TGCGCCAGCAGCCTCGCCCGGGGCACAGATACGCAGTATTTT,CASSLARGTDTQYF
TRBV5-1,NA,16,NA,TRBJ1-2,TGCGCCAGCAGACTAGGACAAGGTGGTGGGGAGGTTGGCTACACCTTC,CASRLGQGGGEVGYTF
TRBV6-2/TRBV6-3,NA,13,NA,TRBJ1-5,TGTGCCAGCAGTTTGGAGGACCTTAGGCCCCAGCATTTT,CASSLEDLRPQHF
TRBV30,NA,11,NA,TRBJ1-2,TGTGCCTGGAGTGTAGCGTATGGCTACACCTTC,CAWSVAYGYTF
TRBV18,NA,13,NA,TRBJ1-1,TGTGCCAGCTCACGGGTCGGGGGGCCTGAAGCTTTCTTT,CASSRVGGPEAFF
TRBV3-1/TRBV3-2,NA,12,NA,TRBJ2-7,TGTGCCAGCAGCCCAGCCGGGTACGAGCAGTACTTC,CASSPAGYEQYF
TRBV10-3,NA,16,TRBD1,TRBJ1-6,TGTGCCATCAGTGATATAGGGACAGACTATAATTCACCCCTCCACTTT,CAISDIGTDYNSPLHF
TRBV7-9,once,15,NA,TRBJ2-1,TGTGCCAGCAGAACCCGACTACCGGATAACAATGAGCAGTTCTTC,CASRTRLPDNNEQFF
TRBV28,NA,15,TRBD1,TRBJ1-4,TGTGCCAGCAGTTTCACTCAGGGGGCGGTCGAAAAACTGTTTTTT,CASSFTQGAVEKLFF
TRBV5-6,NA,14,NA,TRBJ2-5,TGTGCCAGCTTTCGGACAGACGCTAAAGAGACCCAGTACTTC,CASFRTDAKETQYF
TRBV19,NA,15,NA,TRBJ1-1,TGTGCCAGTAATCCCCAGAGCGTTTTAGGCACTGAAGCTTTCTTT,CASNPQSVLGTEAFF
TRBV19,NA,15,TRBD1,TRBJ1-5,TGTGCCAGTAGTATTGTGACAGGGGAGGGTCAGCCCCAGCATTTT,CASSIVTGEGQPQHF
TRBV19,NA,14,TRBD1,TRBJ2-3,TGTGCCAGTAGGGACAGGGCGGGCACAGATACGCAGTATTTT,CASRDRAGTDTQYF
TRBV30,once,14,NA,TRBJ2-7,TGTGCCTGGAGTACCCGGGTTTCGGACTACGAGCAGTACTTC,CAWSTRVSDYEQYF
TRBV5-4,NA,14,NA,TRBJ1-1,TGTGCCAGCAGCTTTCCCCGCGTGAACACTGAAGCTTTCTTT,CASSFPRVNTEAFF
TRBV30,NA,12,NA,TRBJ2-5,TGTGCCTGGGCCATGGCCCAAGAGACCCAGTACTTC,CAWAMAQETQYF
TRBV6-5,NA,15,TRBD1,TRBJ1-6,TGTGCCAGCAGTAGACAGGGGGCGCGGAATTCACCCCTCCACTTT,CASSRQGARNSPLHF
TRBV25-1,few,14,NA,TRBJ1-4,TGTGCCAGCCGCACAGATGATGGTCTTGAAAAACTGTTTTTT,CASRTDDGLEKLFF
TRBV11-2,NA,14,NA,TRBJ1-1,TGTGCCAGCAGCTTAGTCGCGGGAAACACTGAAGCTTTCTTT,CASSLVAGNTEAFF
TRBV9,NA,17,TRBD2,TRBJ2-3,TGTGCCAGCAGCGCCCTGGGCCTACTAGCGACCACAGATACGCAGTATTTT,CASSALGLLATTDTQYF
TRBV27,NA,13,NA,TRBJ1-1,TGTGCCAGCAGTCCTAAATTGTACACTGAAGCTTTCTTT,CASSPKLYTEAFF
TRBV27,NA,14,TRBD2,TRBJ2-1,TGTGCCAGCAGTTCCGGGGGGGCGAGAAATGAGCAGTTCTTC,CASSSGGARNEQFF
TRBV3-1/TRBV3-2,NA,15,NA,TRBJ2-1,TGTGCCAGCAGCCCTCCCCCGGGGGCCTACAATGAGCAGTTCTTC,CASSPPPGAYNEQFF